The rows below give T cell receptor beta chains drawn from one sample of a study of OX40 agonist ivuxolimab in advanced cancers. The assay was immunoSEQ multiplex PCR, and TCRdb's table has in-frame clones only and misses some. The sample has around 70,000 clones; roughly four fifths are singletons. Here the sequenced sample was CD4+ or CD8+ T cells sorted from blood, taken in a trial of the OX40 agonist ivuxolimab. The receptors come from an adult with an advanced solid tumor such as melanoma, head and neck, liver or kidney cancer. CDR3s include the opening cysteine and the closing phenylalanine or tryptophan. Fields, in order: J gene, V gene, D gene, clone size, CDR3 protein, CDR3 DNA. The D gene is left open where the match is weak. Not every row has a clone size; where given, it reads once, few, many or a size class.

TRBJ2-5	TRBV18	-	-	CASTEGGGATQYF	TGTGCCAGCACCGAGGGCGGCGGGGCGACCCAGTACTTC
TRBJ1-2	TRBV19	-	few	CASSRAPGDNYGYTF	TGTGCCAGTAGTCGAGCCCCGGGAGATAACTATGGCTACACCTTC
TRBJ2-3	TRBV7-9	TRBD2	few	CASSLVRAGGTDTQYF	TGTGCCAGCAGCTTAGTGAGGGCGGGGGGCACAGATACGCAGTATTTT
TRBJ2-7	TRBV21-1	-	-	CASSKMGPMAYEQYF	TGTGCCAGCAGCAAAATGGGACCCATGGCATACGAGCAGTACTTC
TRBJ1-4	TRBV6-1	-	-	CASSGSQGNEKLFF	TGTGCCAGCAGTGGGTCCCAAGGGAATGAAAAACTGTTTTTT
TRBJ1-6	TRBV7-8	-	once	CASSPRMGGGDSPLHF	TGTGCCAGCAGCCCCAGGATGGGCGGTGGTGATTCACCCCTCCACTTT
TRBJ2-3	TRBV19	-	-	CASSIRPRDTQYF	TGTGCCAGTAGTATCCGGCCGCGGGATACGCAGTATTTT
TRBJ2-7	TRBV18	-	-	CASSPPNNSPYEQYF	TGTGCCAGCTCACCACCGAACAACAGCCCCTACGAGCAGTACTTC
TRBJ2-5	TRBV10-2	-	once	CASSEDSWETQYF	TGCGCCAGCAGTGAAGACAGTTGGGAGACCCAGTACTTC
TRBJ1-4	TRBV7-2	-	-	CASSSQASGVEKLFF	TGTGCCAGCAGCTCTCAGGCCTCGGGGGTTGAAAAACTGTTTTTT
TRBJ1-1	TRBV9	-	-	CASSPSTQTENTEAFF	TGTGCCAGCAGCCCGAGCACCCAGACTGAGAACACTGAAGCTTTCTTT
TRBJ1-2	TRBV7-9	TRBD1	once	CASSPGTGYGYTF	TGTGCCAGCAGCCCCGGGACAGGGTATGGCTACACCTTC
TRBJ2-7	TRBV5-6	-	-	CASSLDPNPASYEQYF	TGTGCCAGCAGCTTGGATCCTAACCCGGCATCCTACGAGCAGTACTTC
TRBJ2-1	TRBV28	TRBD1	-	CASSPIPPGGSYNEQFF	TGTGCCAGCAGTCCGATACCCCCAGGGGGCTCCTACAATGAGCAGTTCTTC
TRBJ1-1	TRBV5-1	TRBD1	once	CASSLDRGGNTEAFF	TGCGCCAGCAGTTTGGACAGGGGAGGGAACACTGAAGCTTTCTTT
TRBJ2-7	TRBV5-1	-	-	CASSLASLRLPYEQYF	TGCGCCAGCAGCTTGGCCTCACTTCGTTTGCCCTACGAGCAGTACTTC
TRBJ1-2	TRBV6-4	-	-	CASSVAGNYGYTF	TGTGCCAGCAGTGTCGCAGGGAACTATGGCTACACCTTC
TRBJ1-4	TRBV7-9	-	few	CASRGETPNEKLFF	TGTGCCAGCAGGGGAGAGACACCTAATGAAAAACTGTTTTTT
TRBJ2-7	TRBV6-1	-	-	CASREGFEQYF	TGTGCCAGCAGGGAGGGATTCGAGCAGTACTTC
TRBJ2-5	TRBV2	-	-	CASSEIMGGETQYF	TGTGCCAGCAGTGAAATTATGGGTGGTGAGACCCAGTACTTC
TRBJ2-7	TRBV5-6	-	-	CASSLDGGTGTYEQYF	TGTGCCAGCAGCTTGGACGGGGGGACAGGCACCTACGAGCAGTACTTC